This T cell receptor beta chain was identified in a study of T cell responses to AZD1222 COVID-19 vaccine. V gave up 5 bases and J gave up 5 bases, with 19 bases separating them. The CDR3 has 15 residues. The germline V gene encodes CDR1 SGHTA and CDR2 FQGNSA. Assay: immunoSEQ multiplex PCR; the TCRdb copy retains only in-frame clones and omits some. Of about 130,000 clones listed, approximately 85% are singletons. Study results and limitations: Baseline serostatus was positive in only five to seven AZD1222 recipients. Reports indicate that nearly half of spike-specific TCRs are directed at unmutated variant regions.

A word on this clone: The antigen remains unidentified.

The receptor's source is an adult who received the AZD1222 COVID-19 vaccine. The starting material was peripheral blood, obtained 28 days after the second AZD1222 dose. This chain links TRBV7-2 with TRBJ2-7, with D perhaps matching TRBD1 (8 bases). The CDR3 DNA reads TGTGCCAGCAGCCGTATACAGGGGGGGTCCAACGAGCAGTACTTC. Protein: CASSRIQGGSNEQYF.